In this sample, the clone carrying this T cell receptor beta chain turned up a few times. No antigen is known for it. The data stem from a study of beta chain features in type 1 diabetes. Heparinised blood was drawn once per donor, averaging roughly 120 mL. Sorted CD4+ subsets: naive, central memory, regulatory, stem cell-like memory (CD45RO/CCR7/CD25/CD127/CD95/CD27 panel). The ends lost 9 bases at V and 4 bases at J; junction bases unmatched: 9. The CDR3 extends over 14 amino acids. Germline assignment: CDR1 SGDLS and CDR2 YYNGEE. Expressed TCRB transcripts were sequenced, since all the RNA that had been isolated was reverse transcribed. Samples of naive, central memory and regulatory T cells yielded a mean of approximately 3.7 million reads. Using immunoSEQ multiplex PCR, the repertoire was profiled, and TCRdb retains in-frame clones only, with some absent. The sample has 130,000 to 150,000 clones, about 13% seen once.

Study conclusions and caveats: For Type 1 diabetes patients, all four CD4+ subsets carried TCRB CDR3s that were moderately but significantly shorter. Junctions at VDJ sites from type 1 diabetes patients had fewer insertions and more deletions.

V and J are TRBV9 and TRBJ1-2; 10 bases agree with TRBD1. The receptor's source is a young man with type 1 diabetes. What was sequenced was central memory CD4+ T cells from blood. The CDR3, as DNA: TGTGCCACCGGGACAGGGGTTTTGGGCTATGGCTACACCTTC. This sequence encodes CATGTGVLGYGYTF.